One sample yielded the 4 T cell receptor beta chains listed below, sequenced in a study of blood T cell repertoires in COVID-19. The assay was immunoSEQ multiplex PCR, and TCRdb's table has in-frame clones only and misses some. The sample lists 160,000 or so clones, about 92% occurring once. Sequenced sample: peripheral blood. The receptors were sampled from a woman aged 60-75 years with COVID-19, enrolled during active disease.

The V gene is TRBV19, the J gene TRBJ1-3, with TRBD1 matching over 10 bases. This CDR3 has 18 amino acids. The germline V gene encodes CDR1 LNHDA and CDR2 SQIVND (reference sequence). Germline trimming cut 7 bases from V and 4 bases from J; bases unmatched to any gene: 16. CDR3 nucleotide sequence: TGTGCCAGTACCCTCATCTGGGGGACAGGGGCGAAAGGAAACACCATATATTTT. Translation: CASTLIWGTGAKGNTIYF.

In this sample, this clone turned up a few times. The chain is built from TRBV10-3 and TRBJ2-5, with D maybe TRBD1 (5 bases). CDR3 size: 13 residues. V was cut by 4 bases and J by 4 bases, with 10 bases left in between. The germline V gene encodes CDR1 ENHRY and CDR2 SYGVKD. CDR3 in DNA: TGTGCCATCAGTGTGAGGCAGGGAGAGACCCAGTACTTC. Amino acid sequence: CAISVRQGETQYF.

The chain recombines TRBV10-3 with TRBJ2-1; TRBD1 aligns across 11 bases. Germline V CDR1 and CDR2: ENHRY, SYGVKD. V dropped 5 bases and J dropped 8; count of bases not matched to a gene: 11. The CDR3 loop spans 16 amino acids. DNA of the CDR3: TGTGCCATCAGTCGTACCGGGACAGGGGGAAGAGATGAGCAGTTCTTC. Its translation is CAISRTGTGGRDEQFF.

V and J are TRBV7-2 and TRBJ1-2; the D gene is possibly TRBD1 (6 bases). The length of the CDR3 is 13 residues. V shed 2 bases and J shed 2 bases, with 6 bases lying between them. Germline CDR1 SGHTA, CDR2 FQGNSA. CDR3 amino acids: CASSLQGNYGYTF. As DNA, the CDR3 is TGTGCCAGCAGCTTACAGGGGAACTATGGCTACACCTTC. The whole variable domain, remainder taken from reference TRBV7-2 and TRBJ1-2, is GAGVSQSPSNKVTEKGKDVELRCDPISGHTALYWYRQSLGQGLEFLIYFQGNSAPDKSGLPSDRFSAERTGGSVSTLTIQRTQQEDSAVYLCASSLQGNYGYTFGSGTRLTVV.